This TCR beta chain was sequenced in a study of chemoradiotherapy in HPV16-positive cancers. Points from the study as a whole: During treatment, candidate HPV-specific clones and E7-related motifs expanded in tumor. In HPV16-positive patients, HPV-responsive T-cell expansion tracked better recurrence-free survival.

Samples were taken several times over chemoradiotherapy. Of note for this clone: Its antigen is not identified.

Here immunoSEQ multiplex PCR was the method, and the copy in TCRdb shows in-frame clones only, minus some. The sample records over a thousand clones, around 94% being singletons. Sequencing was performed on tumor tissue, taken from a patient who underwent chemoradiotherapy. The clonotype originates from a human donor with HPV-associated anogenital cancer.

This CDR3 reads CASSLAGQGERANYGYTF. CDR3 sequence (DNA): TGTGCCAGCAGCTTAGCAGGACAGGGGGAGAGAGCTAACTATGGCTACACCTTC. The chain has TRBV7-9 and TRBJ1-2; 10 bases agree with TRBD1. CDR3 length: 18 residues. Germline V gene data show CDR1 as SEHNR and CDR2 as FQNEAQ (reference sequence). V trimming: 0 bases; J trimming: 0 bases; junction bases outside the gene matches: 7.